The 4 T cell receptor beta chains below come from one sample, sequenced in a study of post-analysis software for immune sequencing data. No antigen has been identified for these receptors. Every TCR beta cDNA library bore unique molecular identifiers. TCRdb itself ran the PCR reads through MiXCR, one entry per CDR3 protein. The profile covers roughly 620,000 distinct CDR3 sequences, with 44% appearing a single time and 1.7% taken by the ten largest. Study-wide results and limits: Patients showed TRBV5-6, TRBV5-1 and TRBV20-1 among a handful of TRBV segments more frequent than in controls.

Sequenced sample: blood. The receptors originated from a girl between 5 and 17 years old with multiple sclerosis.

This rearrangement joins TRBV20-1 to TRBJ2-7; 9 bases are shared with TRBD1. The CDR3 runs to 14 residues. Germline-derived CDR1 and CDR2 are DFQATT and SNEGSKA (reference sequence). V lost 0 bases and J lost 3; bases outside the gene matches: 3. CDR3 region: CSARDRDRVYEQYF. CDR3 bases: TGCAGTGCTAGAGACCGGGACAGGGTCTACGAGCAGTACTTC.

This clonotype turned up a few times. The chain couples TRBV4-1 to TRBJ1-2; D is unclear. Trimming removed 0 bases at V and 8 bases at J, with 7 bases between. The V gene's germline CDR1 is MGHRA and CDR2 YSYEKL. This CDR3 is built from 12 residues. CDR3 region: CASSQDLIGYTF. CDR3 in DNA: TGCGCCAGCAGCCAAGATCTGATCGGCTACACCTTC.

This CDR3 reads CASGAYDSEAFF. CDR3 coding DNA: TGTGCCTCGGGGGCGTACGACAGTGAAGCTTTCTTT. V and J are TRBV2 and TRBJ1-1, with D tentatively TRBD1 (6 bases). The CDR3 spans 12 residues. Between the trimmed V and J ends, which lost 11 bases and 7 bases, there was a span of 17 bases. Germline values: CDR1 SNHLY, CDR2 FYNNEI.

Concerning this clonotype: One junction end disagrees with the germline gene, perhaps due to a read error. This rearrangement joins TRBV20-1 to TRBJ2-5; 9 nucleotides agree with TRBD2. Germline V gene sequence: CDR1 DFQATT, CDR2 SNEGSKA (reference sequence). This CDR3 is built from 13 residues. CDR3 sequence (DNA): TGCAGTGCTATAGCGGGGGCCGAAGAGACTCAGTACTTC. Protein sequence: CSAIAGAEETQYF.